One sample yielded the 13 T cell receptor beta chains listed below, sequenced in a study of follicular helper T cells after annual influenza vaccination. Assay: immunoSEQ multiplex PCR; the TCRdb copy retains only in-frame clones and omits some. The sample carries some 10,000 clones, 83% recorded once. Time point here: 2015-2016 season, 7 days after influenza vaccination. Sequencing was performed on CXCR5- memory CD4+ T cells sorted from blood, taken 7 days after influenza vaccination. The receptor source for this set is an adult who received the influenza vaccine.

This chain uses TRBV28 with TRBJ1-4; TRBD1 might be the D (5 bases). This CDR3 comprises 15 residues. Germline V lookup: CDR1 MDHEN, CDR2 SYDVKM. V lost 6 bases and J lost 4, with 15 bases in between. CDR3 region: CASRAPGPINEKLFF. In nucleotides, the CDR3 is TGTGCCAGCAGGGCGCCGGGACCGATTAATGAAAAACTGTTTTTT.

This chain links TRBV28 with TRBJ1-5, with TRBD1 matching 7 bases. CDR1 is MDHEN and CDR2 is SYDVKM in the germline V gene. The CDR3 sequence is 15 residues long. The V and J ends lost 5 bases and 5 bases, in that order; junction bases with no gene match: 9. For the CDR3, the DNA is TGTGCCAGCAGTCCCACGACAGGGTGGGATCAGCCCCAGCATTTT. The encoded protein is CASSPTTGWDQPQHF.

The chain joins TRBV28 to TRBJ1-5, with D hard to call. Germline CDR1 and CDR2: MDHEN and SYDVKM. V lost 9 bases and J lost 2, with 11 bases in between. The CDR3 is 13 residues long. CDR3 amino acids: CASMKGGNQPQHF. CDR3 DNA sequence: TGTGCCAGTATGAAGGGCGGCAATCAGCCCCAGCATTTT. The whole variable domain, remainder taken from reference TRBV28 and TRBJ1-5, is DVKVTQSSRYLVKRTGEKVFLECVQDMDHENMFWYRQDPGLGLRLIYFSYDVKMKEKGDIPEGYSVSREKKERFSLILESASTNQTSMYLCASMKGGNQPQHFGDGTRLSIL.

This chain joins TRBV5-5 and TRBJ2-6; a possible D gene is TRBD2 (5 bases). The V and J ends lost 1 base and 0 bases respectively, with 11 bases between them. Germline-derived CDR1 and CDR2 are SGHKS and YYEKEE (reference sequence). CDR3 size: 17 residues. CDR3 nucleotide sequence: TGTGCCAGCAGCTTGTATCGGGGTGCCTCTGGGGCCAACGTCCTGACTTTC. Its translation: CASSLYRGASGANVLTF.

The rearrangement joins TRBV6-1 to TRBJ2-2; perhaps TRBD1 as D (6 bases). Trimming removed 5 bases from V and 3 bases from J, with 13 bases in between. The germline V gene encodes CDR1 MNHNS and CDR2 SASEGT. The CDR3 covers 15 residues. This CDR3 reads CASSTQGTDTGELFF. The CDR3 DNA reads as TGTGCCAGCAGTACTCAGGGGACGGACACCGGGGAGCTGTTTTTT.

This chain uses TRBV2 with TRBJ1-1; TRBD1 aligns across 8 bases. Losses at the gene ends were 6 bases for V and 1 base for J; bases not matched to a gene: 4. The germline V gene has CDR1 SNHLY and CDR2 FYNNEI. The CDR3 totals 14 residues. Here the CDR3 reads CASRLDRGNTEAFF. CDR3 nucleotides: TGTGCCAGCAGACTTGACAGGGGGAACACTGAAGCTTTCTTT.

The rearrangement joins TRBV4-1 to TRBJ1-4; the D is unclear. Germline values: CDR1 MGHRA, CDR2 YSYEKL. The germline V and J ends were trimmed by 1 base and 5 bases, with 8 bases remaining between them. This CDR3 contains 14 residues. CDR3 nucleotide sequence: TGCGCCAGCAGCCAAGTTAACTGGAATGAAAAACTGTTTTTT. Translating it yields CASSQVNWNEKLFF.

This clone has just one count. The genes are TRBV11-2 and TRBJ1-6; D is possibly TRBD1 (5 bases). The germline V gene encodes CDR1 SGHAT and CDR2 FQNNGV. Trimming shortened V by 5 bases and J by 1 base, and 12 bases separated the two germline ends. CDR3 length equals 16 residues. The CDR3 protein is CASSQGEGSYNSPLHF. The CDR3 DNA is TGTGCCAGCAGCCAGGGCGAGGGATCCTATAATTCACCCCTCCACTTT.

This clone was recorded a few times. The chain is built from TRBV7-2 and TRBJ1-6; D call uncertain. This CDR3 spans 16 amino acids. Trimming removed 1 base from V and 7 bases from J, with 14 bases in between. Germline loops: CDR1 SGHTA, CDR2 FQGNSA. The CDR3 DNA sequence: TGTGCCAGCAGCTTAGAAACGGGTTCGGGCAATTCACCCCTCCACTTT. Its protein is CASSLETGSGNSPLHF.

The chain is built from TRBV28 and TRBJ2-5; perhaps TRBD1 as D (5 bases). The CDR3 is made up of 15 amino acids. Trimming pared 2 bases from V and 2 bases from J, leaving 12 bases between. Looked up from germline, CDR1 is MDHEN and CDR2 is SYDVKM. CDR3 loop: CASSLRFRAQETQYF. The DNA for the CDR3 is TGTGCCAGCAGTTTAAGGTTCAGGGCGCAAGAGACCCAGTACTTC. The full variable domain, rest sourced from reference TRBV28 and TRBJ2-5, is DVKVTQSSRYLVKRTGEKVFLECVQDMDHENMFWYRQDPGLGLRLIYFSYDVKMKEKGDIPEGYSVSREKKERFSLILESASTNQTSMYLCASSLRFRAQETQYFGPGTRLLVL.

The chain links TRBV9 to TRBJ2-2; D not certain. Trimming stripped 3 bases from V and 3 bases from J, with 6 bases between. CDR3 length: 13 residues. Germline lookup yields CDR1 SGDLS and CDR2 YYNGEE. Here the CDR3 reads CASSGQYTGELFF. The CDR3 DNA sequence: TGTGCCAGCAGCGGACAATACACCGGGGAGCTGTTTTTT. The full variable domain, completed using reference TRBV9 and TRBJ2-2, is DSGVTQTPKHLITATGQRVTLRCSPRSGDLSVYWYQQSLDQGLQFLIQYYNGEERAKGNILERFSAQQFPDLHSELNLSSLELGDSALYFCASSGQYTGELFFGEGSRLTVL.

The chain uses TRBV28 and TRBJ1-5, with D tentatively TRBD1 (6 bases). The CDR3 runs 13 residues. Trimming removed 6 bases from V and 9 bases from J, with 15 bases in between. The germline CDR1 and CDR2 sequences are MDHEN and SYDVKM. The CDR3 loop is CASRSGQILPQHF. CDR3 nucleotide sequence: TGTGCCAGCAGGAGCGGACAGATATTGCCCCAGCATTTT.

V usage is TRBV28 and J usage is TRBJ2-7; D is ambiguous. The germline V gene encodes CDR1 MDHEN and CDR2 SYDVKM. The CDR3 covers 13 residues. The ends were cut back, 7 bases at V and 7 bases at J, with 17 bases in the middle. The CDR3 protein is CASTTGPPLEQYF. The DNA for the CDR3 is TGTGCCAGCACCACCGGGCCCCCCCTGGAGCAGTACTTC. Full variable domain (remainder filled in from reference TRBV28 and TRBJ2-7): DVKVTQSSRYLVKRTGEKVFLECVQDMDHENMFWYRQDPGLGLRLIYFSYDVKMKEKGDIPEGYSVSREKKERFSLILESASTNQTSMYLCASTTGPPLEQYFGPGTRLTVT.